These 22 T cell receptor beta chains were all obtained from the same sample, sequenced in a study of early T cells in non-severe SARS-CoV-2 infection. TCRdb reprocessed the 5' RACE reads with MiXCR, giving one entry per CDR3 protein. The sample lists about 61,000 distinct CDR3 sequences, around 12% occurring once. Sequenced here: whole blood, sampled at baseline. These receptors originate from an adult who was a healthcare worker with PCR-confirmed SARS-CoV-2 infection or an uninfected control (not recorded which). The donor label of this sample is uncertain.

This clonotype appeared many times. The chain uses TRBV7-3 and TRBJ1-6; a weak D match, TRBD1 (6 bases). This CDR3 contains 13 residues. The V gene lost 8 bases and the J gene lost 13 bases, with 18 bases spanning the gap. The germline gives CDR1 SGHTA, CDR2 FQGTGA. The CDR3 is CASRQDGVSPLHF. CDR3 DNA sequence: TGTGCCAGCCGACAGGACGGGGTTTCGCCCCTCCACTTT. The full variable domain, rest sourced from reference TRBV7-3 and TRBJ1-6, is GAGVSQTPSNKVTEKGKYVELRCDPISGHTALYWYRQSLGQGPEFLIYFQGTGAADDSGLPNDRFFAVRPEGSVSTLKIQRTERGDSAVYLCASRQDGVSPLHFGNGTRLTVT.

This clonotype was found many times. This chain's CDR3 is CASTKVTSGGYNEQFF. In DNA form, the CDR3 reads TGTGCCAGCACCAAAGTCACTAGCGGGGGTTACAATGAGCAGTTCTTC. The chain couples TRBV7-8 to TRBJ2-1, with 11 bases fitting TRBD2. The CDR3 consists of 16 residues. Germline CDR1 SGHVS, CDR2 FQNEAQ. The V and J ends lost 7 bases and 4 bases, in that order; junction bases with no gene match: 9.

This clonotype has just a few counts. The J gene is TRBJ2-6, the V gene TRBV29-1, with D hard to call. Trimming removed 0 bases at V and 3 bases at J, with 9 bases between. The CDR3 runs 15 residues. The germline V gene has CDR1 SQVTM and CDR2 ANQGSEA. The chain's CDR3 is CSVEDSSNGANVLTF. In DNA, the CDR3 is TGCAGCGTTGAAGATTCTTCTAATGGGGCCAACGTCCTGACTTTC.

This clonotype was detected only a few times. J is TRBJ1-1 and V is TRBV5-1; D call uncertain. This CDR3 region has 14 residues. V was pared by 5 bases and J by 4 bases, with 15 bases between. From germline, CDR1 is SGHRS and CDR2 YFSETQ. The CDR3 loop reads CASSSGLWGTEAFF. In nucleotides, the CDR3 is TGCGCCAGCAGTTCCGGGCTCTGGGGCACTGAAGCTTTCTTT.

This chain connects TRBV20-1 to TRBJ2-3; D ambiguous. CDR1 DFQATT and CDR2 SNEGSKA come from the germline V gene (reference sequence). There are 15 residues in the CDR3. V was pared by 1 base and J by 2 bases, with 13 bases between. The CDR3 is CSARGGSSYTDTQYF. Here the CDR3 DNA reads TGCAGTGCTAGAGGGGGAAGCAGCTACACAGATACGCAGTATTTT.

This clonotype was recorded at least ten times. The chain is built from TRBV7-2 and TRBJ1-2, with a weak D call TRBD1 (5 bases). Germline CDR1 is SGHTA and CDR2 is FQGNSA. The CDR3 has 14 residues. Trimming stripped 5 bases from V and 2 bases from J, with 12 bases between. CDR3 in amino acids: CASSPARQNYGYTF. DNA for the CDR3: TGTGCCAGCAGCCCCGCCCGACAGAACTATGGCTACACCTTC.

This clonotype has a handful of counts. J is TRBJ2-1 and V is TRBV2; TRBD2 is a possible D gene (6 bases). The CDR3 has 12 residues. V was pared by 3 bases and J by 15 bases, with 15 bases between. Germline CDR1 is SNHLY and CDR2 is FYNNEI. The CDR3 here is CASSDLGGRPFF. The CDR3 nucleotides are TGTGCCAGCAGTGATCTCGGGGGTCGCCCGTTCTTC.

This sequence joins TRBV4-1 and TRBJ2-4, with D uncertain. Per the germline V gene, CDR1 is MGHRA and CDR2 is YSYEKL. There are 17 residues in the CDR3. Trimming removed 2 bases from V and 0 bases from J, with 14 bases in between. CDR3: CASSQPRDGLAKNIQYF. CDR3 coding DNA: TGCGCCAGCAGCCAACCCCGCGACGGGCTAGCCAAAAACATTCAGTACTTC.

The chain couples TRBV12-3 or TRBV12-4 to TRBJ2-3; 8 bases align to TRBD1. This CDR3 comprises 15 residues. With 6 bases clipped from V and 1 base from J, the junction kept 6 bases outside the gene matches. The CDR3 spells CASRSPGQGTDTQYF. In DNA, the CDR3 is TGTGCCAGCAGGTCCCCGGGACAGGGCACAGATACGCAGTATTTT.

This chain links TRBV6-6 with TRBJ2-7, with D uncertain. The V gene's germline CDR1 is MNHNY and CDR2 SVGAGI (reference sequence). V lost 2 bases, J lost 7 bases, and 12 bases lay in between. This CDR3 contains 13 residues. The CDR3 DNA sequence: TGTGCCAGCAGTTACCAGACCCGGGCGGAGCAGTACGTC. Its protein product is CASSYQTRAEQYV.

This clonotype was counted many times. This sequence joins TRBV7-8 and TRBJ2-1, with 7 bases aligning to TRBD1. V shed 3 bases and J 1 base; nucleotides not matched to a gene: 6. Germline V lookup: CDR1 SGHVS, CDR2 FQNEAQ. The CDR3 spans 16 residues. CDR3 protein: CASSFFRGISYNEQFF. The CDR3 coding sequence is TGTGCCAGCAGCTTCTTCAGGGGGATTTCCTACAATGAGCAGTTCTTC.

At least ten counts were recorded for this clonotype. This chain links TRBV20-1 with TRBJ2-1, with D unclear. The CDR3 sequence is 14 residues long. With 3 bases removed from V and 0 bases from J, the gap between germline ends came to 9 bases. Germline CDR1 reads DFQATT; CDR2 reads SNEGSKA (reference sequence). DNA for the CDR3: TGCAGTGCTAGTTTATGGGACTCCTACAATGAGCAGTTCTTC. The encoded protein is CSASLWDSYNEQFF.

The V and J genes are TRBV12-3 or TRBV12-4 and TRBJ1-2; D uncertain. Trimming shortened V by 2 bases and J by 4 bases, and 11 bases separated the two germline ends. This CDR3 contains 14 residues. This CDR3 reads CASSLSGTFYGYTF. The CDR3, as DNA: TGTGCCAGCAGTTTATCAGGAACCTTCTATGGCTACACCTTC.

This clonotype appeared many times. This chain uses TRBV7-6 with TRBJ2-3, with no clear D. The germline V and J ends were trimmed by 2 bases and 4 bases, with 4 bases remaining between them. The CDR3 consists of 12 residues. CDR1 is SGHVS, CDR2 FNYEAQ, per germline. CDR3 DNA: TGTGCCAGCAGCTTAAATTCAGATACGCAGTATTTT. Translated: CASSLNSDTQYF.

This clonotype was seen a handful of times. The J gene is TRBJ2-1, the V gene TRBV5-1, with 7 bases fitting TRBD1. V was clipped by 0 bases and J by 7 bases; unmatched bases: 4. This CDR3 has 14 residues. Germline lookup yields CDR1 SGHRS and CDR2 YFSETQ. The CDR3: CASSLEGAENEQFF. Here the CDR3 DNA reads TGCGCCAGCAGCTTGGAGGGGGCAGAAAATGAGCAGTTCTTC. Full variable domain (rest looked up from reference TRBV5-1 and TRBJ2-1): KAGVTQTPRYLIKTRGQQVTLSCSPISGHRSVSWYQQTPGQGLQFLFEYFSETQRNKGNFPGRFSGRQFSNSRSEMNVSTLELGDSALYLCASSLEGAENEQFFGPGTRLTVL.

This clonotype came up a few times. CDR3 region: CASSSGTGVDSPLHF. DNA for the CDR3: TGTGCCAGCAGTTCCGGGACAGGTGTGGATTCACCCCTCCACTTT. The genes are TRBV12-3 or TRBV12-4 and TRBJ1-6, with 8 positions matching TRBD1. The CDR3 is 15 residues long. Trimming removed 4 bases from V and 8 bases from J; junction bases left unmatched: 7.

There are a few counts of this clonotype. The chain couples TRBV3-1 to TRBJ1-2; 10 bases fit TRBD1. CDR1 and CDR2 (germline): LGHDT, YNNKEL (reference sequence). The trim removed 6 bases at V and 6 bases at J, leaving 10 bases unmatched. CDR3 length: 15 amino acids. CDR3 protein: CASRRLQTGGDGYTF. Written as DNA, the CDR3 is TGTGCCAGCAGGCGGTTACAGACAGGGGGCGATGGCTACACCTTC.

This clonotype was recorded at least ten times. The chain employs TRBV5-1 and TRBJ1-1, with D perhaps TRBD1 (5 bases). The germline V gene encodes CDR1 SGHRS and CDR2 YFSETQ. The V end lost 0 bases, the J end lost 0 bases, and 9 bases lay between the germline ends. There are 15 residues in the CDR3. The CDR3 protein is CASSLEAGMNTEAFF. In DNA, the CDR3 is TGCGCCAGCAGCTTGGAGGCAGGGATGAACACTGAAGCTTTCTTT.

This clonotype was counted many times. This chain links TRBV12-5 with TRBJ1-2; 12 positions match TRBD1. Per the germline V gene, CDR1 is LGHNT and CDR2 is FRNRAP. This CDR3 comprises 14 residues. The junction had 6 bases not matched to a gene; V was cut back by 5 bases and J by 8 bases. CDR3 amino acids: CASGPGQGASGYTF. The CDR3 nucleotides read TGTGCTAGTGGTCCGGGACAGGGGGCGTCCGGCTACACCTTC.

This clonotype was observed a handful of times. This chain connects TRBV28 to TRBJ2-5, with D possibly matching TRBD2 (5 bases). This CDR3 contains 17 residues. V was clipped by 7 bases and J by 1 base, with 22 bases between them. Per germline, CDR1 MDHEN and CDR2 SYDVKM. CDR3 region: CASTTIDETGSQETQYF. Written as DNA, the CDR3 is TGTGCCAGCACCACCATCGACGAAACGGGGTCCCAAGAGACCCAGTACTTC.

This clonotype was recorded a few times. This chain links TRBV9 with TRBJ2-2, with D maybe TRBD2 (6 bases). The V gene's germline CDR1 is SGDLS and CDR2 YYNGEE. V was pared by 3 bases and J by 6 bases, with 12 bases between. The CDR3 is made up of 14 amino acids. The CDR3 region has the DNA TGTGCCAGCAGCGCGACTAGTCACGCCGGGGAGCTGTTTTTT. Translating gives CASSATSHAGELFF.

This chain connects TRBV18 to TRBJ2-3; 9 nucleotides line up with TRBD2. J was trimmed by 2 bases and V by 1 base; bases with no gene match: 7. Per the germline V gene, CDR1 is KGHSH and CDR2 is LQKENI. CDR3 length: 17 amino acids. The CDR3 nucleotides read TGTGCCAGCTCACCACAGGTCGCGGGGGGGCCCACAGATACGCAGTATTTT. Translated: CASSPQVAGGPTDTQYF.